This TCR beta chain was identified during a study of T cell repertoires in cytomegalovirus infection. Study-wide background: Carrying CMV and the relevant HLA type showed in public TCR beta signatures.

CDR3 size: 13 residues. The V end was cut by 6 bases, the J end by 4 bases, with 12 bases between. This clonotype came up a few times. A single record per CDR3 protein comes from TCRdb applying MiXCR to the reads. Of 500,000 or so distinct CDR3 sequences listed, more than 15% are singletons. The source of this sequence is a human donor in good health (CMV status not recorded). Some clones in this sample may be carry-over from other donors' samples. The material sequenced was CD8+ T cells from PBMCs. The chain couples TRBV12-3 or TRBV12-4 to TRBJ1-2; D unclear. The CDR3 nucleotides are TGTGCCAGCAGACCCGACAAAGCCTATGGCTACACCTTC. Translated, it gives CASRPDKAYGYTF.